The source of this TCR beta chain is a study of Ad26.COV2.S vaccination and SARS-CoV-2 variants. Sequencing used immunoSEQ multiplex PCR; TCRdb keeps in-frame clones, though not all of them. The sample yields about 350,000 clones, roughly 90% seen once. Treatment defined: 15 to 20 received Ad26.COV2.S at low or high dose, single or two shots; about 5 received placebo; per-sample allocation not given. Material that was analyzed had been drawn on day 63 after the first vaccine or placebo injection. The CDR3 runs to 14 residues. V lost 2 bases and J 2 bases, leaving 9 bases between the germline ends. Germline V gives CDR1 MNHEY, CDR2 SVGEGT.

V gene TRBV6-2 or TRBV6-3 combines with J gene TRBJ1-1; D possibly corresponds to TRBD1 (5 bases). The receptor was isolated from a person aged 18 to 59 who received the Ad26.COV2.S COVID-19 vaccine or a placebo. Here the sequenced sample was peripheral blood, taken in a trial of Ad26.COV2.S vaccine versus placebo. The CDR3 sequence: CASSYTQGNTEAFF. CDR3 nucleotide sequence: TGTGCCAGCAGTTACACGCAGGGTAACACTGAAGCTTTCTTT.